The clone carrying this T cell receptor (beta chain) was found once. Its target is not known. Survey-level TCR-beta sequencing used DNA from CEF-cultured naive and memory CD4+ T cells. Profiling relied on immunoSEQ multiplex PCR, and the TCRdb table lists in-frame clones only, not all of them. The table records 35,000 or so clones, roughly 82% of them present only once. This record belongs to a study of CD4 T cells in relation to SARS-CoV-2 and coronaviruses. Study at large: Convalescent donors were aged about 21 to 80, with median about 40 years. Two subjects were Hispanic; patients were roughly 8 males and a handful of females. The study, taken as a whole, reports: Crossreactivity was assessed only for spike protein, not other viral proteins.

This CDR3 region has 16 residues. The trim removed 4 bases at V and 6 bases at J, leaving 8 bases unmatched. The germline V gene has CDR1 SNHLY and CDR2 FYNNEI. The receptor comes from an adult with COVID-19. The chain has TRBV2 and TRBJ2-1; 11 nucleotides agree with TRBD2. The sequencing sample was made of memory CD4+ T cells from PBMCs, cultured in vitro. DNA for the CDR3: TGTGCCAGCAGTGGTCACGTAGCGGGAGGGCCCAATGAGCAGTTCTTC. Its translation is CASSGHVAGGPNEQFF.